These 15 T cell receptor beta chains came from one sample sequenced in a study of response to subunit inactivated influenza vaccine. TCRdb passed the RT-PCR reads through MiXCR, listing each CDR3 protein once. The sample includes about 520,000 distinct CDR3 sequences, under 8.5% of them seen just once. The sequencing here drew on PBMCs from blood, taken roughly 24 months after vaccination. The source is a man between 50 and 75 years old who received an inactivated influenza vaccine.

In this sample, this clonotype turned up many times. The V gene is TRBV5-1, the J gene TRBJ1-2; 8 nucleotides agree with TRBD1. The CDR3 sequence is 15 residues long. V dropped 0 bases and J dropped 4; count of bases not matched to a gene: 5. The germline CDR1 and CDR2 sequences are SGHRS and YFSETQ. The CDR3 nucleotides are TGCGCCAGCAGCTTGGGACAGGGGTGGATCTATGGCTACACCTTC. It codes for CASSLGQGWIYGYTF. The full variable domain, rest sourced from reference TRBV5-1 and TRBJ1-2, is KAGVTQTPRYLIKTRGQQVTLSCSPISGHRSVSWYQQTPGQGLQFLFEYFSETQRNKGNFPGRFSGRQFSNSRSEMNVSTLELGDSALYLCASSLGQGWIYGYTFGSGTRLTVV.

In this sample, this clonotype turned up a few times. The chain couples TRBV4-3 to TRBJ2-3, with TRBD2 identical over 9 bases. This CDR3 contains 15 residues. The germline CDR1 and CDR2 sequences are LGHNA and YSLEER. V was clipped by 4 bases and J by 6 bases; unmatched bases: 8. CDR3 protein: CASSRGGGAWDTQYF. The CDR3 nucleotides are TGCGCCAGCAGCCGAGGCGGGGGGGCCTGGGATACGCAGTATTTT.

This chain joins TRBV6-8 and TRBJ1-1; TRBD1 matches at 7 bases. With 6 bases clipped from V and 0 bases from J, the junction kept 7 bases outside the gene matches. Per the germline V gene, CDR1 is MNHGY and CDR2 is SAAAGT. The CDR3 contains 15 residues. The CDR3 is CASRSGTELNTEAFF. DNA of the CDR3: TGTGCCAGCAGATCAGGGACAGAACTGAACACTGAAGCTTTCTTT.

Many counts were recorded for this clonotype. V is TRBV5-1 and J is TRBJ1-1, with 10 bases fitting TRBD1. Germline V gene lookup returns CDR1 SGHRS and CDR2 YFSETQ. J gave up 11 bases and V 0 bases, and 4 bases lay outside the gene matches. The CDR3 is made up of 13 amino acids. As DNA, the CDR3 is TGCGCCAGCAGCTTGGGACAGGGGGCCGTTGCTTTCTTT. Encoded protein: CASSLGQGAVAFF. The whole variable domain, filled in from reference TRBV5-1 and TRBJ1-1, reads KAGVTQTPRYLIKTRGQQVTLSCSPISGHRSVSWYQQTPGQGLQFLFEYFSETQRNKGNFPGRFSGRQFSNSRSEMNVSTLELGDSALYLCASSLGQGAVAFFGQGTRLTVV.

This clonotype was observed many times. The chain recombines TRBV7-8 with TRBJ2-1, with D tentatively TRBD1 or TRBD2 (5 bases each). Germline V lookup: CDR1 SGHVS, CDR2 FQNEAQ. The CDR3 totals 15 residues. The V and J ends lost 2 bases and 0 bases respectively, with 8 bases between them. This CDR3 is CASSLSGTSYNEQFF. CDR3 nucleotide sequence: TGTGCCAGCAGCTTATCCGGGACCTCCTACAATGAGCAGTTCTTC.

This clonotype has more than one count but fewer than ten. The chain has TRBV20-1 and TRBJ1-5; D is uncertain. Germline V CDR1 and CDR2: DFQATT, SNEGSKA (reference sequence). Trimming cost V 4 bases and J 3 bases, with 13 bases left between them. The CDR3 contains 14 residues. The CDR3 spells CSATLLLFNQPQHF. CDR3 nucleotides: TGCAGTGCTACCCTACTCCTTTTCAATCAGCCCCAGCATTTT.

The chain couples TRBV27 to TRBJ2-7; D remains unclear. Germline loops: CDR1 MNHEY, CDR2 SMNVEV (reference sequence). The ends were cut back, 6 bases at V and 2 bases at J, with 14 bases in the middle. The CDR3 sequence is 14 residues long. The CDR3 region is CASSPRLFAYEQYF. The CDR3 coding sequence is TGTGCCAGCAGCCCCCGGCTCTTCGCCTACGAGCAGTACTTC.

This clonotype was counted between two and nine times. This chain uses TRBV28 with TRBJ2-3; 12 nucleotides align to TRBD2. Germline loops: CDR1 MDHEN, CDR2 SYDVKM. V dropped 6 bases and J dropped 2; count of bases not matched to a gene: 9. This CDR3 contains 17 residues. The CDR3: CASSTRLAGGITDTQYF. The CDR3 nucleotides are TGTGCCAGCAGCACTCGTCTAGCGGGAGGGATCACAGATACGCAGTATTTT.

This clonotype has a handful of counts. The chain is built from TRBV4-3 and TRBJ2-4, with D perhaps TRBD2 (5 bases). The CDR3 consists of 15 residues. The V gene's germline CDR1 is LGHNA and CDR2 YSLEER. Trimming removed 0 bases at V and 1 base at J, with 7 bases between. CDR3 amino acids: CASSQERRAKNIQYF. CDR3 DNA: TGCGCCAGCAGCCAAGAGAGGAGGGCCAAAAACATTCAGTACTTC.

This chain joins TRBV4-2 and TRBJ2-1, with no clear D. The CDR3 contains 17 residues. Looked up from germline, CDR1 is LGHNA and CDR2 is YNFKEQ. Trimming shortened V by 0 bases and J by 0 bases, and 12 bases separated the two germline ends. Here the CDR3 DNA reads TGTGCCAGCAGCCAAGATCGCGCGCCGAGCTCCTACAATGAGCAGTTCTTC. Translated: CASSQDRAPSSYNEQFF.

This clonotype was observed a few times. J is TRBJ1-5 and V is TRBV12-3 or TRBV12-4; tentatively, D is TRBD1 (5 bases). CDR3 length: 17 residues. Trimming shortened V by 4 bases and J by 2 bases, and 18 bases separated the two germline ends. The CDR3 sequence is CASSSHLSGAGNQPQHF. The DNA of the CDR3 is TGTGCCAGCAGTTCACACCTTTCCGGGGCTGGCAATCAGCCCCAGCATTTT.

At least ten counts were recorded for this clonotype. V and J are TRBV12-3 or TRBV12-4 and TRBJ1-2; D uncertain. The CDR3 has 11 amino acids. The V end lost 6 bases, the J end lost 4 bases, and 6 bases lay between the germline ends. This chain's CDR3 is CASSPSYGYTF. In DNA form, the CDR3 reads TGTGCCAGCAGCCCCTCCTATGGCTACACCTTC.

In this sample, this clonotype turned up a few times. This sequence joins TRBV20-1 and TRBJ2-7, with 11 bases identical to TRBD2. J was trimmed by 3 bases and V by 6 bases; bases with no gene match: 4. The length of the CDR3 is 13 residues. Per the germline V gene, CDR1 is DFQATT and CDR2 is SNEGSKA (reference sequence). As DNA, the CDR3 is TGCAGTGCCTCGACTAGCGGGATCTACGAGCAGTACTTC. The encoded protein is CSASTSGIYEQYF.

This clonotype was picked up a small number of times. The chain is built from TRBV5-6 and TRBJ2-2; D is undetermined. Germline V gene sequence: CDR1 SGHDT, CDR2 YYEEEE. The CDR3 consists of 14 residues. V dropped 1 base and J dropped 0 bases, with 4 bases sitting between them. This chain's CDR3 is CASSLLSNTGELFF. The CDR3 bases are TGTGCCAGCAGCTTGTTATCGAACACCGGGGAGCTGTTTTTT.

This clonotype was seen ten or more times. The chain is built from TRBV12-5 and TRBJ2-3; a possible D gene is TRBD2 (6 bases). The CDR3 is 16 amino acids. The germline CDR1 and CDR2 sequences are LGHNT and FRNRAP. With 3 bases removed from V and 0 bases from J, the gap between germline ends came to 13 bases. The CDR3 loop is CASGLIRERSTDTQYF. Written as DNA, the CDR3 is TGTGCTAGTGGTTTAATCCGGGAGCGTAGCACAGATACGCAGTATTTT.